The text below deals with one TCR beta chain. The data were obtained in a study of shared clonotypes between healthy human individuals. The assay was immunoSEQ multiplex PCR, and TCRdb's table has in-frame clones only and misses some. The sample has about 470,000 clones, about 76% seen once. Between the trimmed V and J ends, which lost 2 bases and 0 bases, there was a span of 10 bases. Germline values: CDR1 SQVTM, CDR2 ANQGSEA. The CDR3 totals 14 residues. The chain joins TRBV29-1 to TRBJ1-2, with D unresolved. Sequenced: PBMCs. The receptor's source is a woman in her 40s in good health. Some clones in this sample may be carry-over from other donors' samples. The CDR3 reads CSVEPVGPNYGYTF. CDR3 in DNA: TGCAGCGTTGAACCCGTTGGGCCTAACTATGGCTACACCTTC. Full variable domain (rest looked up from reference TRBV29-1 and TRBJ1-2): SAVISQKPSRDICQRGTSLTIQCQVDSQVTMMFWYRQQPGQSLTLIATANQGSEATYESGFVIDKFPISRPNLTFSTLTVSNMSPEDSSIYLCSVEPVGPNYGYTFGSGTRLTVV.